This paragraph covers one T cell receptor beta chain sequence. No antigen is known for it. There are 16 residues in the CDR3. V gave up 0 bases and J gave up 0 bases, with 10 bases separating them. Germline V gene lookup returns CDR1 SGHRS and CDR2 YFSETQ. The assay was immunoSEQ multiplex PCR, and TCRdb's table has in-frame clones only and misses some. Of roughly 250,000 clones listed, around 87% were seen once; the top ten hold 1% to 1.5%. The data derive from a study of cytomegalovirus exposure and HLA in healthy donors. The overall study: A later analysis reported the same platform for the roughly 110 validation repertoires and the 666 first-cohort repertoires. Points from the study as a whole: Per published reports, the classifier diagnosed cytomegalovirus status with high specificity and sensitivity.

These donors were members of the roughly 130-subject validation cohort, a group separate from the roughly 670-subject first cohort. This TCR derives from a young woman in good health and CMV-seropositive. This chain connects TRBV5-1 to TRBJ2-1; D might be TRBD2 (6 bases). The sequenced sample was PBMCs. The CDR3 loop is CASSLEAGTSYNEQFF. In nucleotides, the CDR3 is TGCGCCAGCAGCTTGGAGGCGGGAACCTCCTACAATGAGCAGTTCTTC. The entire variable domain, with the rest obtained from reference TRBV5-1 and TRBJ2-1, is as follows: KAGVTQTPRYLIKTRGQQVTLSCSPISGHRSVSWYQQTPGQGLQFLFEYFSETQRNKGNFPGRFSGRQFSNSRSEMNVSTLELGDSALYLCASSLEAGTSYNEQFFGPGTRLTVL.